This TCR beta chain stems from a study of blood T cell repertoires in COVID-19. Only in-frame clones appear in the TCRdb table, and some are missing; sequencing was by immunoSEQ multiplex PCR. In the table there are about 300,000 clones, roughly 91% of which are singletons. With 1 base clipped from V and 4 bases from J, the junction kept 9 bases outside the gene matches. CDR1 is SGHTA and CDR2 is FQGNSA in the germline V gene. CDR3 length: 17 amino acids. Material: peripheral blood. The genes are TRBV7-2 and TRBJ2-2, with TRBD1 matching 7 bases. This TCR was recovered from a woman aged 25 to 45 with COVID-19, enrolled during active disease. DNA for the CDR3: TGTGCCAGCAGCTTAGTGGGCGACAGGGCGGCCACCGGGGAGCTGTTTTTT. Translated, it gives CASSLVGDRAATGELFF. Variable domain in full (rest from reference TRBV7-2 and TRBJ2-2): GAGVSQSPSNKVTEKGKDVELRCDPISGHTALYWYRQSLGQGLEFLIYFQGNSAPDKSGLPSDRFSAERTGGSVSTLTIQRTQQEDSAVYLCASSLVGDRAATGELFFGEGSRLTVL.